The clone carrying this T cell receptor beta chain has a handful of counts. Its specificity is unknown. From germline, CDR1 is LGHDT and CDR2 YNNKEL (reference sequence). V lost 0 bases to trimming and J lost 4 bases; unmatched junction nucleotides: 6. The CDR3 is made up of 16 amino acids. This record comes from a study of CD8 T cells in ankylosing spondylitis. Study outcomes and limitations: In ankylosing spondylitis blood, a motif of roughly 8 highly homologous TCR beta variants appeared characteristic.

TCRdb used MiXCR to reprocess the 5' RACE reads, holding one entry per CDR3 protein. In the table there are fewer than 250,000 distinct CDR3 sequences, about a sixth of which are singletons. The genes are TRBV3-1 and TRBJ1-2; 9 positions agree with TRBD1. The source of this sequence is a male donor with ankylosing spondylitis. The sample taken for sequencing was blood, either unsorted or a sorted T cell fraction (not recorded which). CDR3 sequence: CASSQELGQGIYGYTF. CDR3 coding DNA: TGTGCCAGCAGCCAAGAACTGGGACAGGGAATCTATGGCTACACCTTC.